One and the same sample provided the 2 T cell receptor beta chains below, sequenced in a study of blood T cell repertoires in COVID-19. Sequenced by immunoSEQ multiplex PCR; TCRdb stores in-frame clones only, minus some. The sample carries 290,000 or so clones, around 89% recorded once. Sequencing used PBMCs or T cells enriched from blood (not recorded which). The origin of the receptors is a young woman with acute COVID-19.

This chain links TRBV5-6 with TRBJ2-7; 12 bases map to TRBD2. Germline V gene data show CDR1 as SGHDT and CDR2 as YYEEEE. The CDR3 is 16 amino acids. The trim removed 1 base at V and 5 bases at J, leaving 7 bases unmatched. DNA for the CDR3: TGTGCCAGCAGCTTGCTAGCGGGAGGGTCCGGGAACGAGCAGTACTTC. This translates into CASSLLAGGSGNEQYF.

The CDR3 DNA sequence: TGTGCCAGTTCGGAGGGGGCAGGGGGCCTCGGAAACACCATATATTTT. This encodes CASSEGAGGLGNTIYF. The gene calls are TRBV2 and TRBJ1-3; 8 positions match TRBD1. The CDR3 consists of 16 residues. Germline V CDR1 and CDR2: SNHLY, FYNNEI. The V gene end was trimmed by 9 bases and the J gene end by 4 bases; junction bases not matched to a gene: 14. Based on the CDR3 plus reference TRBV2 and TRBJ1-3, the full variable domain is EPEVTQTPSHQVTQMGQEVILRCVPISNHLYFYWYRQILGQKVEFLVSFYNNEISEKSEIFDDQFSVERPDGSNFTLKIRSTKLEDSAMYFCASSEGAGGLGNTIYFGEGSWLTVV.